This T cell receptor beta chain derives from a study of blood T cell repertoires in COVID-19. Whole-study context: PBMCs, B-cell-depleted T cells, or T cells provided the cDNA or gDNA that made up the material.

The junction had 17 bases not matched to a gene; V was cut back by 3 bases and J by 2 bases. The germline gives CDR1 DFQATT, CDR2 SNEGSKA (reference sequence). The CDR3 is made up of 19 amino acids. Assay used: immunoSEQ multiplex PCR; TCRdb lists only in-frame clones, some missing. The data show about 160,000 clones, about 80% seen once. Cohort assignment relied on participant-reported clinical history. The clonotype comes from an older woman who had recovered from COVID-19. Specimen: PBMCs or T cells enriched from blood (not recorded which). The genes are TRBV20-1 and TRBJ2-7, with 12 bases that match TRBD2. The CDR3 bases are TGCAGTGCTAGTATGCGTGATTGGCTAGCGGGGGGGTCCGCCTACGAGCAGTACTTC. Its translation is CSASMRDWLAGGSAYEQYF.